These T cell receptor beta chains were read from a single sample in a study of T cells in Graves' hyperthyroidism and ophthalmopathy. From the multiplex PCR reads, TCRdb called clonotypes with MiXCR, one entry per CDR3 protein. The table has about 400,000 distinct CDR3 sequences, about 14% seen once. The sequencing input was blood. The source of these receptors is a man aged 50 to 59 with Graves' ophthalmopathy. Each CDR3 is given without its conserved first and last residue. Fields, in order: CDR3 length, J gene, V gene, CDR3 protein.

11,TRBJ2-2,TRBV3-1,ASSTGGAWELF
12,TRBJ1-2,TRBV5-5,ASRKWQGNYGYT
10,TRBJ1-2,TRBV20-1,SAEGKKGGYT
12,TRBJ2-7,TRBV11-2,ASSLVPGSSEQY
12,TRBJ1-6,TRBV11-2,ASSLAGANSPLH
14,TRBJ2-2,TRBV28,ASSSPGFHNTGELF
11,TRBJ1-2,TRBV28,ASSFTGFYGYT
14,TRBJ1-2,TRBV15,ATSRAGQLEYYGYT
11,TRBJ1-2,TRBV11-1,ASSQGQHYGYT
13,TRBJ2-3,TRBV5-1,ASSLISVERDTQY
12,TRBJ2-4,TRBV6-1,ASTPPVMKNIQY
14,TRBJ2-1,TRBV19,ASSIQPQRPLHEQF
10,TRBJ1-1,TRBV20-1,SASRGNTEAF
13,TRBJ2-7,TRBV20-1,SARVSQGASYEQY
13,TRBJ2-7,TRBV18,ASSPMEQVKHEQY
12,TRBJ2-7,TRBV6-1,ASTLGQGVYEQY
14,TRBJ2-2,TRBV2,ASRESPGTGTGELF
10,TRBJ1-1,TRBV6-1,ASRSQGPEAF
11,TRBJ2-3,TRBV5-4,ASSLGLTDTQY
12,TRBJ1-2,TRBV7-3,ASSLPDTSYGYT
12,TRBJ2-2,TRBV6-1,ASRWTGRDGELF
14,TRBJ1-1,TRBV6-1,ASSERRTGVVTEAF
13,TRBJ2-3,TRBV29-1,SGALSGRATDTQY
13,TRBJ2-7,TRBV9,ASSVAGGAAYEQY
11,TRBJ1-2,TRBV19,ASNPGQGYGYT
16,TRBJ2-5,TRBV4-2,ASSQDGRHVFSEETQY
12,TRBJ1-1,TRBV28,ASMGGGLDTEAF
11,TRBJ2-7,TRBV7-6,ASSLVKGYEQY
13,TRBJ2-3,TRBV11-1,ASSENSGGTDTQY
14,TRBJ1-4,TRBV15,ATSRDRGGAEEKLF
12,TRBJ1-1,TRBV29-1,SVTNRGLDTEAF
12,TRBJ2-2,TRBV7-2,ASSLSFVGGELF
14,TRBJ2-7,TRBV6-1,ASSTLAGGGSYEQY
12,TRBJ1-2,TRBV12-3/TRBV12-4,ASSLAGNYYGYT
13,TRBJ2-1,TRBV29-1,SVRLAGVAHNEQF
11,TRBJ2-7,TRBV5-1,ASSPGASYEQY
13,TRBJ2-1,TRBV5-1,ASSLEWMGYNEQF
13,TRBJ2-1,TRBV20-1,SALSGLGRYNEQF
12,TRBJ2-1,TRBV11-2,ASSTTSVRNEQF
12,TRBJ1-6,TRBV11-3,ASSRQGFGSPLH
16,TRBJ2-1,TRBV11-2,ASSLVRGGISSYNEQF
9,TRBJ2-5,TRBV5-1,ASSSQETQY
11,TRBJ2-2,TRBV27,ASSPFEGGELF
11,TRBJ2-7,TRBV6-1,ASRAGEWKEQY
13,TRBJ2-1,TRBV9,ASSVDLGSYNEQF
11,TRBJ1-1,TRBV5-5,ASSQRMTDEAF
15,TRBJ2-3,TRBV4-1,ASSYTVAGGVGDTQY
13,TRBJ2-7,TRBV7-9,ASSLAGGPNYEQY
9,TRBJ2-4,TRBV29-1,SVNRENIQY
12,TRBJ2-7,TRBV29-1,SVEDRGISYEQY
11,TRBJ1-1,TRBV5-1,TSSDRVNTEAF
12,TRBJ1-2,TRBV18,ASSPPWGPGGYT
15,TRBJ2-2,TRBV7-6,ASSLQGPTLSTGELF
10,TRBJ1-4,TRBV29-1,SAGTKDEKLF
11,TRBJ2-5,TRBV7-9,ASSFLTQETQY